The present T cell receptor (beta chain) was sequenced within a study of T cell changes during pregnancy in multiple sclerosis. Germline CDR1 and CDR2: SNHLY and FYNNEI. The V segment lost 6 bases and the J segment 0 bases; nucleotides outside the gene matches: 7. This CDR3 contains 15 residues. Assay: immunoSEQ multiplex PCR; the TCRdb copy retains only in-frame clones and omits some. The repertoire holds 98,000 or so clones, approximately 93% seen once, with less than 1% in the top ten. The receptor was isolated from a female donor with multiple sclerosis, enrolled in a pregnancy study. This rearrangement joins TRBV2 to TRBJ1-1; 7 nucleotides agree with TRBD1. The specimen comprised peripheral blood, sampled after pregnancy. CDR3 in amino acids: CASRSRQGLNTEAFF. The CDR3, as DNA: TGTGCCAGCAGATCGAGACAGGGACTGAACACTGAAGCTTTCTTT.